This T cell receptor (beta chain) was sequenced for a study of OX40 agonist ivuxolimab in advanced cancers. The data were produced by immunoSEQ multiplex PCR, yet TCRdb's version contains in-frame clones alone and is incomplete. The sample contains 50,000 to 75,000 clones, roughly nine tenths of which appear only once. With respect to this clone: Its antigen is unidentified.

Study results and limitations: What antigens the expanded peripheral T cells recognized was never established. Some nonresponders additionally presented with little normalized T-cell clonal expansion.

The CDR3 runs to 13 residues. Germline values: CDR1 SGDLS, CDR2 YYNGEE. Trimming shortened V by 1 base and J by 7 bases, and 11 bases separated the two germline ends. J is TRBJ1-2 and V is TRBV9, with D hard to call. The specimen was CD4+ or CD8+ T cells sorted from blood, collected in a trial of the OX40 agonist ivuxolimab. The clonotype originates from an adult with an advanced solid tumor such as melanoma, head and neck, liver or kidney cancer. The CDR3 bases are TGTGCCAGCAGCGTACGGCTCATGTCTGGCTACACCTTC. The encoded protein is CASSVRLMSGYTF.